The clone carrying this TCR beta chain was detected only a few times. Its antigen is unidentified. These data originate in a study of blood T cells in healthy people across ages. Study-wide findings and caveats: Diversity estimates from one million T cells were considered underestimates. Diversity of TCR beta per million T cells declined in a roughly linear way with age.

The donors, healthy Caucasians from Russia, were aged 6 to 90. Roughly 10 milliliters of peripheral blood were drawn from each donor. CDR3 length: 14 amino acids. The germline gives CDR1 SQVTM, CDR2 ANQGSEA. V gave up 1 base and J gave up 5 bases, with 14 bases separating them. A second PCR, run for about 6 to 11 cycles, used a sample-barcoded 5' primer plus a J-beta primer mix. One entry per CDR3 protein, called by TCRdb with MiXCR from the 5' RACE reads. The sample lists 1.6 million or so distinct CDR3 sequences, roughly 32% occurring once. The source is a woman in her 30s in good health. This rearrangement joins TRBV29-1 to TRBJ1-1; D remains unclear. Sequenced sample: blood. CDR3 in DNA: TGCAGCGTTGAAGTTCGCCCCGGGGAAACTGAAGCTTTCTTT. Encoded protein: CSVEVRPGETEAFF. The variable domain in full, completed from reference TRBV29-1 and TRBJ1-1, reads SAVISQKPSRDICQRGTSLTIQCQVDSQVTMMFWYRQQPGQSLTLIATANQGSEATYESGFVIDKFPISRPNLTFSTLTVSNMSPEDSSIYLCSVEVRPGETEAFFGQGTRLTVV.